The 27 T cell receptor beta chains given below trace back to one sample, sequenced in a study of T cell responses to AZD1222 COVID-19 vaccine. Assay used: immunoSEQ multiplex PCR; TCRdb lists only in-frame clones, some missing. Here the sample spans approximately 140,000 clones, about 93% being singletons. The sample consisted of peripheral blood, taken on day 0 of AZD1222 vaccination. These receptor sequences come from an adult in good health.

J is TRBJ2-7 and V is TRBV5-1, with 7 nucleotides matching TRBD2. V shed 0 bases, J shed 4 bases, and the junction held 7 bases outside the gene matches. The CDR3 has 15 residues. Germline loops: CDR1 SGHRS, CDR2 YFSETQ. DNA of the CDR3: TGCGCCAGCAGCTTGGGGGCGGGGGATCCTTACGAGCAGTACTTC. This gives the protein CASSLGAGDPYEQYF.

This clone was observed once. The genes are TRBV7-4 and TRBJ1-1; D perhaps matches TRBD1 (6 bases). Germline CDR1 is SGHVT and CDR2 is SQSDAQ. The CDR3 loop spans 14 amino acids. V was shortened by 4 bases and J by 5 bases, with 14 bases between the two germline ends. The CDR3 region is CASSSRTVQTEAFF. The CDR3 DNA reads TGTGCCAGCAGCTCACGGACAGTACAAACTGAAGCTTTCTTT.

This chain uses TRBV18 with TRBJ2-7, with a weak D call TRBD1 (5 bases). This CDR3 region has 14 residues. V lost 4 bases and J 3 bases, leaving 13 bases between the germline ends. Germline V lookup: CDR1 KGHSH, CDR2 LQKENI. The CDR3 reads CASSLKSTDYEQYF. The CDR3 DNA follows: TGTGCCAGCTCACTTAAATCGACAGACTACGAGCAGTACTTC.

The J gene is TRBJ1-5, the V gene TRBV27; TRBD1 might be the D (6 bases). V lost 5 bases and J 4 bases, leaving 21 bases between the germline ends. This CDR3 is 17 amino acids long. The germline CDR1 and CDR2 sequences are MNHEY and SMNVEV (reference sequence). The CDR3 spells CASSPRTALGANQPQHF. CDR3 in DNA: TGTGCCAGCAGTCCAAGGACTGCTCTGGGGGCAAATCAGCCCCAGCATTTT.

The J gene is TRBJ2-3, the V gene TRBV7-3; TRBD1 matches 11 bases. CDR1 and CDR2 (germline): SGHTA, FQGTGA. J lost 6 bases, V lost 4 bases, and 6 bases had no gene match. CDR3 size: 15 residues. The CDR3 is CASSSGTGGWDTQYF. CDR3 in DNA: TGTGCCAGCAGCTCTGGGACAGGGGGGTGGGATACGCAGTATTTT.

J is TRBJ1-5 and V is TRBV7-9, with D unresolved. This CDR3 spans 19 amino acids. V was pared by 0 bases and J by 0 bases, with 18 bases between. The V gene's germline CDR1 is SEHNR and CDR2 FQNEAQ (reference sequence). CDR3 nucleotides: TGTGCCAGCAGCTTAGCGAGGCGAACGATTAGTTATAGCAATCAGCCCCAGCATTTT. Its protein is CASSLARRTISYSNQPQHF.

The CDR3 reads CASSRTAANEKLFF. CDR3 in DNA: TGTGCCAGCAGCAGGACAGCAGCGAATGAAAAACTGTTTTTT. The rearrangement links TRBV2 to TRBJ1-4; tentative D call: TRBD1 (6 bases). Trimming left V 6 bases short and J 5 bases short, with 13 bases between. CDR3 length equals 14 residues. CDR1 SNHLY and CDR2 FYNNEI come from the germline V gene.

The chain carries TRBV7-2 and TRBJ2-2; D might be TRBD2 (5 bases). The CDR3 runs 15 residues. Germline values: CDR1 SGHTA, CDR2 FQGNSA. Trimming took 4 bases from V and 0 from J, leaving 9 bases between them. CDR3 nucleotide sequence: TGTGCCAGCAGCTATACTAGTGCGAACACCGGGGAGCTGTTTTTT. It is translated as CASSYTSANTGELFF.

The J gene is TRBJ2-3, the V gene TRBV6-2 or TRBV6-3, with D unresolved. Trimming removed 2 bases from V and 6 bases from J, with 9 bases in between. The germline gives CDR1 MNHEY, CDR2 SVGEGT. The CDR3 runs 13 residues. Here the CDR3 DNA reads TGTGCCAGCAGTTACCTTTCGGTGGATACGCAGTATTTT. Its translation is CASSYLSVDTQYF.

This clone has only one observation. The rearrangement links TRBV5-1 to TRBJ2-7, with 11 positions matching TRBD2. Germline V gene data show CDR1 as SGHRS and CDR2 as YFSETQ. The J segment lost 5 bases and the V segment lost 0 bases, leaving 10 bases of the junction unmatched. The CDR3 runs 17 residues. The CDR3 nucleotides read TGCGCCAGCAGCTTGGGGCGCCAACTAGCGGGAGCCGACGAGCAGTACTTC. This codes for CASSLGRQLAGADEQYF.

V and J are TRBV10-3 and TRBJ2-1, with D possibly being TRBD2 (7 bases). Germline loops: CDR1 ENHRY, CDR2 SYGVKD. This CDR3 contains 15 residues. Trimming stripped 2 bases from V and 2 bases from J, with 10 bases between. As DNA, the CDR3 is TGTGCCATCAGTGAGACGGGGGGCCCCTACAATGAGCAGTTCTTC. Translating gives CAISETGGPYNEQFF.

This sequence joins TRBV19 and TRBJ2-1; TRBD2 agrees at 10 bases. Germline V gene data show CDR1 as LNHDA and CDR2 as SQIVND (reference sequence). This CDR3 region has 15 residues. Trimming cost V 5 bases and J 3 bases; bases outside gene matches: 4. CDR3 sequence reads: CASSPRTSGYNEQFF. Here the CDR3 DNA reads TGTGCCAGTAGTCCCCGGACTAGCGGCTACAATGAGCAGTTCTTC.

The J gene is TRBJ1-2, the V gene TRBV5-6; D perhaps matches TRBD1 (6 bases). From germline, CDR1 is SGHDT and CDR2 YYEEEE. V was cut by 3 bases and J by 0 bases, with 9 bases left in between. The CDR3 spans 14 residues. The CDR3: CASSSDRANYGYTF. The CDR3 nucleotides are TGTGCCAGCAGCTCGGACAGAGCTAACTATGGCTACACCTTC.

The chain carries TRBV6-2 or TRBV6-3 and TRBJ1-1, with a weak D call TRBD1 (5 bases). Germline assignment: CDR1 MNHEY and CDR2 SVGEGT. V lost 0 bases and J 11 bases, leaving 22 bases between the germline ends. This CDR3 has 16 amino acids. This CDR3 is CASSYSGGRWAGAAFF. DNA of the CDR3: TGTGCCAGCAGTTACTCGGGTGGTAGATGGGCCGGGGCGGCTTTCTTT.

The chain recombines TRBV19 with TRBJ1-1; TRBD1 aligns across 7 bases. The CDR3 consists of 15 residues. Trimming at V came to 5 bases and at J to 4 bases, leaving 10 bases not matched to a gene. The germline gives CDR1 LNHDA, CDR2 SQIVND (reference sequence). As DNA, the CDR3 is TGTGCCAGTAGTTTCAGGGGGGCGCCGACCACTGAAGCTTTCTTT. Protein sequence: CASSFRGAPTTEAFF.

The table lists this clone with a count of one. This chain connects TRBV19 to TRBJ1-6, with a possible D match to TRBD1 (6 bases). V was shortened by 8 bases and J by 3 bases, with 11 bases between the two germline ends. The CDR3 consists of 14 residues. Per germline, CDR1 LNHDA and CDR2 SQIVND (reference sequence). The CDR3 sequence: CASGPGDYNSPLHF. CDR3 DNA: TGTGCCAGTGGTCCAGGGGACTATAATTCACCCCTCCACTTT.

CDR3 in amino acids: CATRGPGYEQYF. For the CDR3, the DNA is TGTGCCACGAGGGGCCCAGGCTACGAGCAGTACTTC. The chain combines TRBV6-5 with TRBJ2-7; possibly TRBD1 or TRBD2 for D (5 bases each). Trimming removed 10 bases from V and 3 bases from J, with 13 bases in between. The CDR3 loop spans 12 amino acids. Per the germline V gene, CDR1 is MNHEY and CDR2 is SVGAGI.

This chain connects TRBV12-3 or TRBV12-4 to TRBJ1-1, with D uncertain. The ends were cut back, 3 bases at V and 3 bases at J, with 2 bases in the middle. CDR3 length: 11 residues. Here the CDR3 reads CASSFYTEAFF. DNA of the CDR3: TGTGCCAGCAGTTTCTACACTGAAGCTTTCTTT.

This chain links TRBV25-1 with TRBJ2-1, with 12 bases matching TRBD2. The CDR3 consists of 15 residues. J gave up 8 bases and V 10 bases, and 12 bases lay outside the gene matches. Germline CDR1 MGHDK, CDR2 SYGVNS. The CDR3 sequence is CATLTRLAGAYEQFF. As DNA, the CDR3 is TGTGCCACACTAACGCGACTAGCGGGAGCGTATGAGCAGTTCTTC.

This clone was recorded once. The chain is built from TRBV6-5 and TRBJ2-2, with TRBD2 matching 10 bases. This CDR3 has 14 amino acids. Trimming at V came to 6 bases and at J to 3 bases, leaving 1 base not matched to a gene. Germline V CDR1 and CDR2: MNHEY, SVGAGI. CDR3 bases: TGTGCCAGCAGCAGCGGGGGGGACACCGGGGAGCTGTTTTTT. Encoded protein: CASSSGGDTGELFF.

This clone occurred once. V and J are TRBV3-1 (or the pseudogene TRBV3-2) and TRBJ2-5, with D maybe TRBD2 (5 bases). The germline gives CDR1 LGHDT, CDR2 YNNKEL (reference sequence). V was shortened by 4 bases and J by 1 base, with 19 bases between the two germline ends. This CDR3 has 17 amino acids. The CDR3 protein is CASSLYRRGNTQETQYF. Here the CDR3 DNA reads TGTGCCAGCAGCCTATACCGACGGGGAAACACCCAAGAGACCCAGTACTTC.

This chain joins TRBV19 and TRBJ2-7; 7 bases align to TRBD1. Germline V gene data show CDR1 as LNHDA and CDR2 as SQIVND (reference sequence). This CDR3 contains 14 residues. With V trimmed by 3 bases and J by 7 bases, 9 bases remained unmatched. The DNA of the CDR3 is TGTGCCAGTAGTATGAGACAGGGTTCGTGGGAGCAGTACTTC. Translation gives CASSMRQGSWEQYF.

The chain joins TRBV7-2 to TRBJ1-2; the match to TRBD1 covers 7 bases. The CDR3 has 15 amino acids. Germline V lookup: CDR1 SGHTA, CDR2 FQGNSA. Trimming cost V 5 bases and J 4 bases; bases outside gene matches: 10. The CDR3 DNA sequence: TGTGCCAGCAGCCCGAGTAGGGGGCAGGTCTATGGCTACACCTTC. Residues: CASSPSRGQVYGYTF.

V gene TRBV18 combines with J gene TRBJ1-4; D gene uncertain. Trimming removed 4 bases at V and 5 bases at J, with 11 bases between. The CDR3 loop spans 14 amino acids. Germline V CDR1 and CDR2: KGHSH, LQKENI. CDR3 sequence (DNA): TGTGCCAGCTCACTAGGGATCAGCAATGAAAAACTGTTTTTT. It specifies CASSLGISNEKLFF.

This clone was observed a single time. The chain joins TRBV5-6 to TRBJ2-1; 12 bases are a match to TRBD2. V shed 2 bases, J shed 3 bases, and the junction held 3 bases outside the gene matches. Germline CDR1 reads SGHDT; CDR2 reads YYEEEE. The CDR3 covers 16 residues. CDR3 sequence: CASSFGLAGSYNEQFF. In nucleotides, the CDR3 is TGTGCCAGCAGCTTCGGACTAGCGGGGAGCTACAATGAGCAGTTCTTC. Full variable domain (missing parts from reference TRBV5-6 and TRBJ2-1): DAGVTQSPTHLIKTRGQQVTLRCSPKSGHDTVSWYQQALGQGPQFIFQYYEEEERQRGNFPDRFSGHQFPNYSSELNVNALLLGDSALYLCASSFGLAGSYNEQFFGPGTRLTVL.

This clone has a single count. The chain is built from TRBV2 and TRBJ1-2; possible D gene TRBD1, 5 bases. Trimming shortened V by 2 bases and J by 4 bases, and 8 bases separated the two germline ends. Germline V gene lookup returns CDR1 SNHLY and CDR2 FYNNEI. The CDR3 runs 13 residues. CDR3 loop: CASSERGPYGYTF. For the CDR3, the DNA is TGTGCCAGCAGTGAAAGGGGTCCCTATGGCTACACCTTC.

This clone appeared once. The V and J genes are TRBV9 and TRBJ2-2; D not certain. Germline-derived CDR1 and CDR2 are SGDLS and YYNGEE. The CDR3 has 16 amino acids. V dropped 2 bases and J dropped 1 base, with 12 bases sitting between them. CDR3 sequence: CASSVYSGENTGELFF. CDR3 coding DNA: TGTGCCAGCAGCGTTTACTCTGGGGAGAACACCGGGGAGCTGTTTTTT.